Below, 13 T cell receptor beta chains from the same sample are listed, as sequenced in a study of blood T cell repertoires in COVID-19. Assay: immunoSEQ multiplex PCR; the TCRdb copy retains only in-frame clones and omits some. The sample has 110,000 or so clones; around 90% are singletons. Specimen: peripheral blood. All receptors derive from a woman aged 50 to 65 with acute or convalescent COVID-19.

The chain joins TRBV14 to TRBJ1-6; 11 nucleotides line up with TRBD1. The germline V gene encodes CDR1 SGHDN and CDR2 FVKESK. This CDR3 has 15 residues. The junction had 4 bases not matched to a gene; V was cut back by 3 bases and J by 9 bases. In DNA form, the CDR3 reads TGTGCCAGCAGCCATCGGACAGGGGGCACTTCACCCCTCCACTTT. The encoded protein is CASSHRTGGTSPLHF.

This rearrangement joins TRBV4-3 to TRBJ1-2, with 8 bases identical to TRBD1. V was pared by 3 bases and J by 4 bases, with 7 bases of the junction left unmatched. The germline gives CDR1 LGHNA, CDR2 YSLEER. The CDR3 has 15 amino acids. CDR3 protein: CASSQFTGGGYGYTF. In nucleotides, the CDR3 is TGCGCCAGCAGCCAGTTTACAGGGGGGGGCTATGGCTACACCTTC.

CDR3 in amino acids: CASKAGLGYTF. The CDR3 bases are TGTGCCAGCAAGGCAGGGTTGGGCTACACCTTC. The chain joins TRBV28 to TRBJ1-2, with D perhaps TRBD1 (5 bases). Trimming cost V 7 bases and J 8 bases, with 11 bases left between them. The germline V gene has CDR1 MDHEN and CDR2 SYDVKM. This CDR3 contains 11 residues.

This CDR3 reads CASSDSGSPYEQYF. The CDR3 DNA reads TGCGCCAGCAGTGATTCCGGGAGCCCCTACGAGCAGTACTTC. The V call is TRBV10-1, the J call TRBJ2-7; D may be TRBD2 (6 bases). The ends were cut back, 3 bases at V and 2 bases at J, with 11 bases in the middle. There are 14 residues in the CDR3. Germline V gene sequence: CDR1 WNHNN, CDR2 SYGVQD (reference sequence).

The CDR3 spells CASNPDFSGGKNTIYF. In DNA, the CDR3 is TGTGCCAGCAACCCGGATTTCTCAGGGGGCAAAAACACCATATATTTT. The chain recombines TRBV7-2 with TRBJ1-3; 8 bases map to TRBD1. The CDR3 is 16 amino acids. In germline, CDR1 is SGHTA, CDR2 FQGNSA. Losses at the gene ends were 7 bases for V and 6 bases for J; bases not matched to a gene: 14.

The rearrangement links TRBV2 to TRBJ2-5; tentatively, D is TRBD1 (6 bases). Germline lookup yields CDR1 SNHLY and CDR2 FYNNEI. The CDR3 totals 15 residues. Between the trimmed V and J ends, which lost 0 bases and 1 base, there was a span of 9 bases. The CDR3 loop is CASSEALTGQETQYF. The CDR3 nucleotides are TGTGCCAGCAGTGAAGCGCTGACAGGCCAAGAGACCCAGTACTTC.

The chain is built from TRBV19 and TRBJ2-7, with 7 bases lining up with TRBD1. The CDR3 loop spans 13 amino acids. The germline gives CDR1 LNHDA, CDR2 SQIVND (reference sequence). The V and J ends lost 4 bases and 5 bases, in that order; junction bases with no gene match: 5. The CDR3 region is CASSKQGWDEQYF. The CDR3 DNA follows: TGTGCCAGTAGTAAACAGGGGTGGGACGAGCAGTACTTC.

The V and J genes are TRBV6-4 and TRBJ1-2; tentatively, D is TRBD1 (5 bases). This CDR3 is 16 amino acids long. CDR1 MRHNA and CDR2 SNTAGT come from the germline V gene. Between the trimmed V and J ends, which lost 5 bases and 4 bases, there was a span of 20 bases. As DNA, the CDR3 is TGTGCCAGCAGTCCGGACGGGGGGACGCCAATCTATGGCTACACCTTC. This gives the protein CASSPDGGTPIYGYTF.

The CDR3 nucleotides read TGTGCCAGCAGCCGGGACAGGGGTGGTGAAAAACTGTTTTTT. Translating it yields CASSRDRGGEKLFF. This sequence joins TRBV6-5 and TRBJ1-4; 10 bases align to TRBD1. CDR3 length: 14 residues. Trimming at V came to 6 bases and at J to 7 bases, leaving 5 bases not matched to a gene. Germline loops: CDR1 MNHEY, CDR2 SVGAGI.

This clone was observed once. The J gene is TRBJ1-2, the V gene TRBV14; a possible D gene is TRBD1 (6 bases). The CDR3 contains 17 residues. Germline CDR1 and CDR2: SGHDN and FVKESK. Trimming stripped 0 bases from V and 0 bases from J, with 14 bases between. CDR3 residues: CASSQDIGRGTNYGYTF. The CDR3, as DNA: TGTGCCAGCAGCCAAGATATTGGCAGGGGAACTAACTATGGCTACACCTTC.

The chain uses TRBV2 and TRBJ2-3; the D is unclear. The CDR3 has 14 residues. Between the trimmed V and J ends, which lost 7 bases and 0 bases, there was a span of 11 bases. From germline, CDR1 is SNHLY and CDR2 FYNNEI. The CDR3 sequence: CASTRETSTDTQYF. The CDR3 DNA sequence: TGTGCCAGCACGAGAGAAACTAGCACAGATACGCAGTATTTT. Together with reference TRBV2 and TRBJ2-3, the CDR3 gives the full variable domain: EPEVTQTPSHQVTQMGQEVILRCVPISNHLYFYWYRQILGQKVEFLVSFYNNEISEKSEIFDDQFSVERPDGSNFTLKIRSTKLEDSAMYFCASTRETSTDTQYFGPGTRLTVL.

This clone occurred once. This rearrangement joins TRBV6-2 or TRBV6-3 to TRBJ2-1, with 8 positions matching TRBD1. V was clipped by 2 bases and J by 5 bases; unmatched bases: 8. The CDR3 loop spans 16 amino acids. Germline-derived CDR1 and CDR2 are MNHEY and SVGEGT. CDR3 protein: CASSYLGTGVDNEQFF. CDR3 in DNA: TGTGCCAGCAGTTACCTCGGGACAGGCGTTGACAATGAGCAGTTCTTC.

V is TRBV18 and J is TRBJ1-1; a possible D gene is TRBD1 (5 bases). V was trimmed by 8 bases and J by 10 bases, leaving 26 bases between them. Germline values: CDR1 KGHSH, CDR2 LQKENI. The CDR3 loop spans 15 amino acids. For the CDR3, the DNA is TGTGCCAGCGATCCCGCGGGGACCCTCCCCGGCGGAGCTTTCTTT. It encodes CASDPAGTLPGGAFF.